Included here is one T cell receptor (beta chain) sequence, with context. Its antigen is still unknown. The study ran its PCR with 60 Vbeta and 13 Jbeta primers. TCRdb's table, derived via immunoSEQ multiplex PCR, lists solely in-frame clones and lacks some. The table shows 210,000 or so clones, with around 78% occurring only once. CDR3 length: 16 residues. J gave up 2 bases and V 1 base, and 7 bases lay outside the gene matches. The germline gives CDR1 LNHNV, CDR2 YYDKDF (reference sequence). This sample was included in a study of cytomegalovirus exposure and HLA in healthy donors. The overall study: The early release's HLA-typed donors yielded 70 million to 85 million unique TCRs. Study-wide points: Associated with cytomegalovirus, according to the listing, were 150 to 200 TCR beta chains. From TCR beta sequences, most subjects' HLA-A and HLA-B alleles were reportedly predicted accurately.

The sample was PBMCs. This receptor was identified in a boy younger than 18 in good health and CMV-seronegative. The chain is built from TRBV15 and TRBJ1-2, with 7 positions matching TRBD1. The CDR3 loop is CATSRGYTGENYGYTF. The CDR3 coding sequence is TGTGCCACCAGCAGAGGTTACACAGGGGAAAACTATGGCTACACCTTC. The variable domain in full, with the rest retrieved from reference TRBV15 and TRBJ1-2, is DAMVIQNPRYQVTQFGKPVTLSCSQTLNHNVMYWYQQKSSQAPKLLFHYYDKDFNNEADTPDNFQSRRPNTSFCFLDIRSPGLGDTAMYLCATSRGYTGENYGYTFGSGTRLTVV.